This T cell receptor beta chain was obtained from a study of cytomegalovirus exposure and HLA in healthy donors. Across the whole study: Inside one of the first data releases sat some 93 million unique TCRs taken from HLA-typed donors.

PCR employed 60 Vbeta and 13 Jbeta primers. Clones were read by immunoSEQ multiplex PCR, and TCRdb kept only the in-frame ones, dropping some. Counted here are 140,000 to 150,000 clones, 61% occurring once; the ten biggest clones make up over 1.5%. Regarding the study as a whole: Researchers reported in a later analysis that a missense DCLRE1C variant was tied to TCR beta V- and J-gene trimming.

As for this clone: Its antigen is undetermined.

This CDR3 contains 14 residues. V trimming: 5 bases; J trimming: 4 bases; junction bases outside the gene matches: 5. CDR1 and CDR2 from the germline V gene are SGHRS and YFSETQ. The specimen was PBMCs. This clonotype originated in a male donor in good health and CMV-seronegative. The chain joins TRBV5-1 to TRBJ2-3; 9 bases are shared with TRBD1. CDR3 loop: CASSRQGVPDTQYF. CDR3 in DNA: TGCGCCAGCAGTCGACAGGGGGTCCCAGATACGCAGTATTTT. The complete variable domain, with remaining parts taken from reference TRBV5-1 and TRBJ2-3, reads KAGVTQTPRYLIKTRGQQVTLSCSPISGHRSVSWYQQTPGQGLQFLFEYFSETQRNKGNFPGRFSGRQFSNSRSEMNVSTLELGDSALYLCASSRQGVPDTQYFGPGTRLTVL.